This T cell receptor beta chain is drawn from a study of tissue T cells after allogeneic stem cell transplantation. TCRbeta CDR3 was sequenced at survey depth with template counts. Data came from immunoSEQ multiplex PCR; TCRdb stores just in-frame clones and leaves some out. The table lists approximately 17,000 clones, roughly three quarters of them singletons. With regard to this clone: Its target is not known. Genes and germline are mouse. The sequenced fragment ends 1 residue before the CDR3 boundary, so the rest is inferred from the germline J gene.

Study observations and caveats: Tissue-detected TCR repertoire was only partly captured by blood and spleen T cells. Limitations included a small, clinically heterogeneous cohort and limited sampling depth.

V was clipped by 0 bases and J by 1 base; unmatched bases: 1. CDR1 and CDR2 (germline): NNHNN, SYGAGS (reference sequence). CDR3 length: 16 residues. What was sequenced was spleen. This sequence joins TRBV13-2 and TRBJ2-1; 10 bases are shared with TRBD2. The sequence was obtained from a female BALB/c mouse in good health. The strain bears MHC haplotype H2-d. The CDR3 region is CASGDVWGGNYAEQFF. Incomplete CDR3 DNA: TGTGCCAGCGGTGATGTCTGGGGGGGCAACTATGCTGAGCAGTTC.